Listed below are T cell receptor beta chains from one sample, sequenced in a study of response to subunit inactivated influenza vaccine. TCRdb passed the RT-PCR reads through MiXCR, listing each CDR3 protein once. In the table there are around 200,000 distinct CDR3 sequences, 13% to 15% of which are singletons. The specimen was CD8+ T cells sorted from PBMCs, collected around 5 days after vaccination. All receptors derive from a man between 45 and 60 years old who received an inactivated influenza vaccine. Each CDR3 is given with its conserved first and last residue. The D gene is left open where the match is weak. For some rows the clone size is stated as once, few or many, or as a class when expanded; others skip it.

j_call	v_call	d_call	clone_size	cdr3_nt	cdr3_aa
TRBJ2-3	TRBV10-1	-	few	TGCGCCAGCAGTGAGTCAGGGGGGTACACAGATACGCAGTATTTT	CASSESGGYTDTQYF
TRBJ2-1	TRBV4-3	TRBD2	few	TGCGCCAGCAGCCAAGATCTCGGCGGGAGCCCCTACAATGAGCAGTTCTTC	CASSQDLGGSPYNEQFF
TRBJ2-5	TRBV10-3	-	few	TGTGCCATCAGTGAGTCGCTCAGGGAAGAGACCCAGTACTTC	CAISESLREETQYF
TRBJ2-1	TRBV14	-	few	TGTGCCAGCAGCCAATTTCAGGGGAGGGATGAGCAGTTCTTC	CASSQFQGRDEQFF
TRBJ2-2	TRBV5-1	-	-	TGCGCCAGCAGCTCCGAAGGGGTCTGGAACACCGGGGAGCTGTTTTTT	CASSSEGVWNTGELFF
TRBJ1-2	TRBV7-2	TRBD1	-	TGTGCCAGCAGCTTAGCAGGGGGCTCGAACTATGGCTACACCTTC	CASSLAGGSNYGYTF
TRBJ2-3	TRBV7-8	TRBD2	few	TGTGCCAGCAGCGTCGAGCGGGAGGGCCTCACAGATACGCAGTATTTT	CASSVEREGLTDTQYF
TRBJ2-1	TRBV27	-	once	TGTGCCAGCAGTACCCTGGACGGGGACAATGAGCAGTTCTTC	CASSTLDGDNEQFF
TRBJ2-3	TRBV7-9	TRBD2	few	TGTGCCAGCAATAGCGGGAGAACAGATACGCAGTATTTT	CASNSGRTDTQYF
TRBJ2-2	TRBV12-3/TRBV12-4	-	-	TGTGCCACCTTAGGGAGCACGAACACCGGGGAGCTGTTTTTT	CATLGSTNTGELFF
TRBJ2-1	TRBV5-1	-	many	TGTGCCAGCAGTTTGTACAATGAGCAGTTCTTC	CASSLYNEQFF
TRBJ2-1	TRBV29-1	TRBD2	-	TGCAGCGTCCTCTCCGGGACTAGCGGGTACAATGAGCAGTTCTTC	CSVLSGTSGYNEQFF
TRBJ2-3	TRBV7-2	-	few	TGTGCCAGCAGCTTAGGGGCCGGGGGGCCCACAGATACGCAGTATTTT	CASSLGAGGPTDTQYF
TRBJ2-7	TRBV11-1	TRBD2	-	TGTGCCAGCAGCCCGATCTCACGTACTAGCGGGAGGGACGCCTACGAGCAGTACTTC	CASSPISRTSGRDAYEQYF
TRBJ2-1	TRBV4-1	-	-	TGCGCCAGCAGCCAAGATTCCGGGTTTTCCTACAATGAGCAGTTCTTC	CASSQDSGFSYNEQFF
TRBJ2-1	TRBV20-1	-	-	TGCAGTGCTGGTTCTTTTGGATTCGGGAATGAGCAGTTCTTC	CSAGSFGFGNEQFF
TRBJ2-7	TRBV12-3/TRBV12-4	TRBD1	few	TGTGCCAGCAGCCGGACAGGGGAATCCTACGAGCAGTACTTC	CASSRTGESYEQYF
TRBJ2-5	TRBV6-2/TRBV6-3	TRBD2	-	TGTGCCAGCAGTATCCTATACCACGGGACTAGCGGGGGGCAGAGACAAGAGACCCAGTACTTC	CASSILYHGTSGGQRQETQYF
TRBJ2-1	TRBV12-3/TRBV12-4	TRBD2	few	TGTGCCAGCAACTCATTCAGCGGGAGGGACTACAATGAGCAGTTCTTC	CASNSFSGRDYNEQFF
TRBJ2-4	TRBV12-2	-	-	TGTGCAAGTCGCCCAGACGGGACTAGCGAAGAGGGACTAGCCAAAAACATTCAGTACTTC	CASRPDGTSEEGLAKNIQYF
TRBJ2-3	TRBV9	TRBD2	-	TGTGCCAGCAGCACTAGCGGGGGGGGCACAGATACGCAGTATTTT	CASSTSGGGTDTQYF
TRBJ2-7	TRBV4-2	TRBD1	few	TGTGCCAGCAGCGATACAGGGGGATCCTACGAGCAGTACTTC	CASSDTGGSYEQYF
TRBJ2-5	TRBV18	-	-	TGTGCCAGCTCACCATGGATGCATCGAGAGACCCAGTACTTC	CASSPWMHRETQYF
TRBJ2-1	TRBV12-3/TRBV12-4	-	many	TGTGCCAGCAGCCCTCCACAGGGGAGGGCTGAGCAGTTCTTC	CASSPPQGRAEQFF
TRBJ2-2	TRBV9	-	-	TGTGCCAGCAGCCCCACGGACACCGGGGAGCTGTTTTTT	CASSPTDTGELFF
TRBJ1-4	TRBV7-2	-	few	TGTGCCAGCAGCTTAGTTGCGGGTAATGAAAAACTGTTTTTT	CASSLVAGNEKLFF
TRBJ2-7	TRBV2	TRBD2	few	TGTGCCAGCCGCACTAGCGGAACCTACGAGCAGTACTTC	CASRTSGTYEQYF
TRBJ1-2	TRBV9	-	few	TGTGCCAGCAGCGGGGGGGGACTGAGCTATGGCTACACCTTC	CASSGGGLSYGYTF
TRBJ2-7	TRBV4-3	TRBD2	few	TGCGCCAGCAGCCCCCCTAGCGGGGGATTTTACGAGCAGTACTTC	CASSPPSGGFYEQYF
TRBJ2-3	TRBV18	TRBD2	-	TGTGCCAGCTCACCCTTAGGGGAGGGGAGCACAGATACGCAGTATTTT	CASSPLGEGSTDTQYF
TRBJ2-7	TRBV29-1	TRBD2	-	TGCAGCGTTGAAACTAGCGGGAGCCTCTACGAGCAGTACTTC	CSVETSGSLYEQYF
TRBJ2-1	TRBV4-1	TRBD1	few	TGCGCCAGCAGACCGACAGGGGACAATGAGCAGTTCTTC	CASRPTGDNEQFF
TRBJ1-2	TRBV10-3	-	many	TGTGCCATCAGTGGGGGAGGAATAAACTATGGCTACACCTTC	CAISGGGINYGYTF
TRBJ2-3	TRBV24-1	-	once	TGTGCCACCAGTGGTTCAGATACGCAGTATTTT	CATSGSDTQYF
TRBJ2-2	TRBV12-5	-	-	TGTGCTAGTGGTTTGGTAGCAGCGAACACCGGGGAGCTGTTTTTT	CASGLVAANTGELFF
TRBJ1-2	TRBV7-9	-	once	TGTGCCAGCAGCGAAGTCGGGGGCGCGGGCGGCTACACCTTC	CASSEVGGAGGYTF
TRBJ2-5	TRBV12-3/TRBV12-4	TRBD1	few	TGTGCCAGCAGTTCCGGGACAGGGGAAGAGACCCAGTACTTC	CASSSGTGEETQYF
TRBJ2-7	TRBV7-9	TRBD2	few	TGTGCCAGCAGCTTAGCACTAGCGGGAGCCTTCTCCTACGAGCAGTACTTC	CASSLALAGAFSYEQYF
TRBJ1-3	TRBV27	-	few	TGTGCCAGCAGTTTATCCGGGGGTGGAAACACCATATATTTT	CASSLSGGGNTIYF
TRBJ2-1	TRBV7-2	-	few	TGTGCCAGCAGAGGGGCGGCTGACAATGAGCAGTTCTTC	CASRGAADNEQFF
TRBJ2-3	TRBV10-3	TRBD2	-	TGTGCCATCAGTGTGACTAGCGGGGAAGTTTCCACAGATACGCAGTATTTT	CAISVTSGEVSTDTQYF
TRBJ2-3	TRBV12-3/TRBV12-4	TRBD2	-	TGTGCCGGCAGGGATCAGGAGGCGGCGGGAGATACCCAGTATTTT	CAGRDQEAAGDTQYF
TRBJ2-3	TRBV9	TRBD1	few	TGTGCCAGCAGCCCCTCACAGGGGACGATCGATACGCAGTATTTT	CASSPSQGTIDTQYF
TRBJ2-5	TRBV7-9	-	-	TGTGCCAGCACCTCGGGGTCCAAACAGGAGACCCAGTACTTC	CASTSGSKQETQYF
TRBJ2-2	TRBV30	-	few	TGTGCCTGGTCCCATACCGCTCCCGGGGAGCTGTTTTTT	CAWSHTAPGELFF
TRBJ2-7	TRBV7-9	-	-	TGTGCCAGCAGCTTGGACAGTGGTTCCTACGAGCAGTACTTC	CASSLDSGSYEQYF
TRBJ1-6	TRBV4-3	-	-	TGCGCCAGCAGCCAAGGGAGGGATATGGGGCCCCTCCACTTT	CASSQGRDMGPLHF
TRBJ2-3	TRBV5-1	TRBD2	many	TGCGCCAGCAGCTTGGTAGCGGGGGGATCCACAGATACGCAGTATTTT	CASSLVAGGSTDTQYF
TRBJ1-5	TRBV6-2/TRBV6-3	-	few	TGTGCCACCAAGGGTGTGGATAGCAATCAGCCCCAGCATTTT	CATKGVDSNQPQHF
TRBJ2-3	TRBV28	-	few	TGTGCCAGCAGTTTCCCCCCCACCGGTAGCACAGATACGCAGTATTTT	CASSFPPTGSTDTQYF
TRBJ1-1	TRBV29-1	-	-	TGCAGCGCCACACCCCCGAACACTGAAGCTTTCTTT	CSATPPNTEAFF
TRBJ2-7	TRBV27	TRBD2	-	TGTGCCAGCAGTTTTGGGACTAGCGGAATCTACGAGCAGTACTTC	CASSFGTSGIYEQYF